These 4 T cell receptor beta chains were sequenced from one sample in a study of Ad26.COV2.S vaccination and SARS-CoV-2 variants. Assay: immunoSEQ multiplex PCR; the TCRdb copy retains only in-frame clones and omits some. The table lists around 320,000 clones, about nine tenths of them singletons. Treatment denoted: around 19 received Ad26.COV2.S at low or high dose, single or two shots; 5 received placebo; per-sample allocation not given. Day 63 after the first injection of vaccine or placebo was the sampling time. The sequenced sample was peripheral blood, obtained in a trial of Ad26.COV2.S vaccine versus placebo. The receptors stem from a person aged 18-60 years who received the Ad26.COV2.S COVID-19 vaccine or a placebo.

V and J are TRBV14 and TRBJ2-2, with D possibly TRBD2 on 6 matching bases. This CDR3 region has 17 residues. Trimming removed 3 bases from V and 2 bases from J, with 16 bases in between. Germline CDR1 and CDR2: SGHDN and FVKESK. This chain's CDR3 is CASSQVGGAYNTGELFF. Written as DNA, the CDR3 is TGTGCCAGCAGCCAGGTGGGGGGAGCCTACAACACCGGGGAGCTGTTTTTT.

This chain links TRBV5-1 with TRBJ1-1; 7 bases align to TRBD1. The junction had 3 bases not matched to a gene; V was cut back by 0 bases and J by 1 base. The CDR3 runs 15 residues. Germline lookup yields CDR1 SGHRS and CDR2 YFSETQ. The CDR3 DNA is TGCGCCAGCAGCTTGGTAGGGGGCTCGAACACTGAAGCTTTCTTT. Amino acid sequence: CASSLVGGSNTEAFF. Full variable domain (missing parts from reference TRBV5-1 and TRBJ1-1): KAGVTQTPRYLIKTRGQQVTLSCSPISGHRSVSWYQQTPGQGLQFLFEYFSETQRNKGNFPGRFSGRQFSNSRSEMNVSTLELGDSALYLCASSLVGGSNTEAFFGQGTRLTVV.

In its sample, this clone was seen a few times. V gene TRBV7-3 combines with J gene TRBJ1-2, with 7 bases that match TRBD1. The CDR3 runs to 13 residues. The germline V gene has CDR1 SGHTA and CDR2 FQGTGA. The J segment lost 8 bases and the V segment lost 4 bases, leaving 7 bases of the junction unmatched. This CDR3 is CASSSRTGGGYTF. The CDR3 DNA follows: TGTGCCAGCAGCTCCCGGACAGGAGGAGGCTACACCTTC.

The chain couples TRBV6-5 to TRBJ2-1; D might be TRBD2 (6 bases). In germline, CDR1 is MNHEY, CDR2 SVGAGI. This CDR3 is 15 amino acids long. V lost 5 bases to trimming and J lost 3 bases, with 14 bases between them. The CDR3 here is CASSPRDSRYNEQFF. CDR3 sequence (DNA): TGTGCCAGCAGTCCCCGGGACTCCCGCTACAATGAGCAGTTCTTC.